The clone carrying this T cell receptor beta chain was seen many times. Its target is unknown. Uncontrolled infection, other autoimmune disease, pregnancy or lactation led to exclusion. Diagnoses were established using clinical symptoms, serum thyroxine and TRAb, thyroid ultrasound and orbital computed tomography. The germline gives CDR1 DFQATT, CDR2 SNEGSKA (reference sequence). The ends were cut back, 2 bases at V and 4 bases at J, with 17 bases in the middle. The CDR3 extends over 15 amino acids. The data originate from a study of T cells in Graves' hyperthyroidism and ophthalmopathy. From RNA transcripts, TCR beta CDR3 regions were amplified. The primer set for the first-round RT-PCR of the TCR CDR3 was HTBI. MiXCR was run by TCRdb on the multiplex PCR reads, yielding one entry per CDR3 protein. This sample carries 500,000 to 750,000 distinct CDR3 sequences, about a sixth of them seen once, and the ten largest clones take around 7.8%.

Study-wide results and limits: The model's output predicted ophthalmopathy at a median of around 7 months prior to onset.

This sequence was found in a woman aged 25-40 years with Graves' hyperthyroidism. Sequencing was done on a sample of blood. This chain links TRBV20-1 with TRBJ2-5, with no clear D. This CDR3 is CSARMGGPFPETQYF. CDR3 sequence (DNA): TGCAGTGCTAGAATGGGCGGACCCTTCCCAGAGACCCAGTACTTC.